This TCR beta chain stems from a study of T cells in Graves' hyperthyroidism and ophthalmopathy. The CDR3 sequence is 15 residues long. Germline assignment: CDR1 MNHNS and CDR2 SASEGT. V was shortened by 7 bases and J by 0 bases, with 12 bases between the two germline ends. The table lists this clonotype with a few counts. Uncontrolled infection, other autoimmune disease, pregnancy or lactation disqualified patients from enrolment. From RNA transcripts, TCR beta CDR3 regions were amplified. The HTBI primer set was used in a first-round RT-PCR of the TCR CDR3. In TCRdb, the multiplex PCR reads were re-called with MiXCR into one record per CDR3 protein. The sample includes about 200,000 distinct CDR3 sequences, more than 15% of them seen just once.

This receptor was identified in a man aged 45-60 years with Graves' hyperthyroidism. Sequencing was carried out using blood. This chain uses TRBV6-1 with TRBJ2-2; D may be TRBD1 or TRBD2 (5 bases each). For the CDR3, the DNA is TGTGCCAGCACAGAGCAGGGACCGAACACCGGGGAGCTGTTTTTT. Residues: CASTEQGPNTGELFF.